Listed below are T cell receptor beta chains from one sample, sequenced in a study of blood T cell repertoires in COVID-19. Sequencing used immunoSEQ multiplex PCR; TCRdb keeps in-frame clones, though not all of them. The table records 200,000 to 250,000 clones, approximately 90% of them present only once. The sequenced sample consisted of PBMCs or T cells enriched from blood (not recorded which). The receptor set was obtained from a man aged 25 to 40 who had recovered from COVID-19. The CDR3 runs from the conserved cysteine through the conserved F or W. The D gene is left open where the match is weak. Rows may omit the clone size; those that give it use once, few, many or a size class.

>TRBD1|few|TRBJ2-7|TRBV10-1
TGCGCCAGCAGTGGGACAGGGTGGCACGAGCAGTACTTC
CASSGTGWHEQYF
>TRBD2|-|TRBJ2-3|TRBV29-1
TGCAGCGTTCCCCGGACTAGCGGGGCCAACTACCTAGGTACGCAGTATTTT
CSVPRTSGANYLGTQYF
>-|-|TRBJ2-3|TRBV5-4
TGTGCCAGCAGCTTCATGCTACCACCCACAGATACGCAGTATTTT
CASSFMLPPTDTQYF
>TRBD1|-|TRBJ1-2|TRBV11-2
TGTGCCAGCAGCCGGGACAGGGTCGGTGGCTACACCTTC
CASSRDRVGGYTF
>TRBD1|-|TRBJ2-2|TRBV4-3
TGCGCCAGCAGCCAAGAGGGACAGACAGGCGGGGAGCTGTTTTTT
CASSQEGQTGGELFF
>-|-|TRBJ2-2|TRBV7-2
TGTGCCAGCAGCTTCGGCAGGCGGGGAAGCGGGGAGCTGTTTTTT
CASSFGRRGSGELFF
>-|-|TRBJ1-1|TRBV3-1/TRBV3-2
TGTGCCAGCAGCCCCCTCTTTGGGGCTACAGGAGCTTTCTTT
CASSPLFGATGAFF
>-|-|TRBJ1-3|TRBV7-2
TGTGCCAGCAGCTTAGGCAGGACAGCTGGAAACACCATATATTTT
CASSLGRTAGNTIYF
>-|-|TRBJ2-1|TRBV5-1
TGCGCCAGCAGCCAACTTCACAATGAGCAGTTCTTC
CASSQLHNEQFF
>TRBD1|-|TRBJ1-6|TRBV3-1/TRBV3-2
TGTGCCAGCAGCCAAGTACAGGGGGCAATTATACAGGGGACCTATAATTCACCCCTCCACTTT
CASSQVQGAIIQGTYNSPLHF
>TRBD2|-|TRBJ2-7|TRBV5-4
TGTGCCAGCAGCACGGGACTAGCGAAGAACTACGAGCAGTACTTC
CASSTGLAKNYEQYF
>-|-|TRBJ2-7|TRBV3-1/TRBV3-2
TGTGCCAGCAGCCAAACCAGGGGTTCCTCCTACGAGCAGTACTTC
CASSQTRGSSYEQYF
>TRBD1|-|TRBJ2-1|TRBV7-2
TGTGCCAGCAGCTTGGATAGAGCAGGGGGGCAGTTCTTC
CASSLDRAGGQFF
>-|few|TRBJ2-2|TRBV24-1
TGTGCCACCAGTGACGTAGACAGCACGAACACCGGGGAGCTGTTTTTT
CATSDVDSTNTGELFF
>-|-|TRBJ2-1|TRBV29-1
TGCAGCGTTGTTCTAGCGTACTCCTACAATGAGCAGTTCTTC
CSVVLAYSYNEQFF
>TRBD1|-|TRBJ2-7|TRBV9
TGTGCCAGCAGCGTAGAATACAGGGGGTACGAGCAGTACTTC
CASSVEYRGYEQYF
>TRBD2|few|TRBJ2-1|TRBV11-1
TGTGCCAGCATCTCCAGACTAGCGGGAGAAGAGCAGTTCTTC
CASISRLAGEEQFF
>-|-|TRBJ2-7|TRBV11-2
TGTGCCAGCAGCCCCCTCTACGAGCAGTACTTC
CASSPLYEQYF
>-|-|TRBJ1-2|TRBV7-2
TGTGCCAGCAGAAGCGTGGGGGGAATTGGTGGCTACACCTTC
CASRSVGGIGGYTF
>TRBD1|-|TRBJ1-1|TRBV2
TGTGCCAGCGACAGGGTCGACACTGAAGCTTTCTTT
CASDRVDTEAFF
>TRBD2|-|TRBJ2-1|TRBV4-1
TGCGCCAGCAGCCAACCCCCTAGCGGGGATGTGTATGAGCAGTTCTTC
CASSQPPSGDVYEQFF
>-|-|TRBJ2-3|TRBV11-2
TGTGCCAGCAGACGCACCGGGTCCTTCGGAGATACGCAGTATTTT
CASRRTGSFGDTQYF
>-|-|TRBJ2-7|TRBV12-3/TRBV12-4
TGTGCCAGCAGTCCTCAAGGGAGCTACGAGCAGTACTTC
CASSPQGSYEQYF
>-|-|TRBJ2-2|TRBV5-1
TGCGCCAGCAGCTTGGACAGGTCAAGCGCCGGGGAGCTGTTTTTT
CASSLDRSSAGELFF
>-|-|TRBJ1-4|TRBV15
TGTGCCACCAGCACAGGCCCTCACAATGAAAAACTGTTTTTT
CATSTGPHNEKLFF
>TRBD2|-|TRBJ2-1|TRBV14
TGTGCCAGCAGCCCTTTCACCGGGACTAGTAGCTACAATGAGCAGTTCTTC
CASSPFTGTSSYNEQFF
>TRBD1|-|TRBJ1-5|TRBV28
TGTGCCAGCAGCCCTTACAGGGGGCGGACTCAGCCCCAGCATTTT
CASSPYRGRTQPQHF
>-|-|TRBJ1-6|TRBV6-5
TGTGCCAGCAGTTACGCAGGCACACCCCTCCACTTT
CASSYAGTPLHF
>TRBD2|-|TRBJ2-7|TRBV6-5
TGTGCCAGCAGGGGACTAGCGGGAAGCTCCTACGAGCAGTACTTC
CASRGLAGSSYEQYF
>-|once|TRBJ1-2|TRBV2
TGTGCCAACTCAGGCAGTAACTATGGCTACACCTTC
CANSGSNYGYTF
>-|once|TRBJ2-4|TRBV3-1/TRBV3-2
TGTGCCAGCAGCCAAGATCCAGCGACTGTAGCCAAAAACATTCAGTACTTC
CASSQDPATVAKNIQYF
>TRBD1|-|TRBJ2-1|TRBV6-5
TGTGCCAGCAGTTATAGAGGGACAGGGATTGTTGAGCAGTTCTTC
CASSYRGTGIVEQFF
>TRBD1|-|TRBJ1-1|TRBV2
TGTGCCAGCAGTCCGGGACAGCTTCCCACTGAAGCTTTCTTT
CASSPGQLPTEAFF
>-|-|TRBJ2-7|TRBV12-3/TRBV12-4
TGTGCCAGCAGCCGCCCTCTTAGCGAGCAGTACTTC
CASSRPLSEQYF
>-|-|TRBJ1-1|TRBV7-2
TGTGCCAGCAGCTTCCACAGGGAACACACTGAAGCTTTCTTT
CASSFHREHTEAFF
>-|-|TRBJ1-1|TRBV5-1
TGCGCCAGCAGCTTGGAAGGTTTCTTAGGAGGCACTGAAGCTTTCTTT
CASSLEGFLGGTEAFF
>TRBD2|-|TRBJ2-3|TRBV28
TGTGCCAGTCTCGGAGCGGGACTATCCACAGATACGCAGTATTTT
CASLGAGLSTDTQYF
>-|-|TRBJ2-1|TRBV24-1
TGTGCCACCAGTGACGAACCCAGCTCCTACAATGAGCAGTTCTTC
CATSDEPSSYNEQFF
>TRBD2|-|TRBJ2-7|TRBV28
TGTGCCAGCAGGCAGGACAGTGGACTAGCGGGAGTTATCTCCTACGAGCAGTACTTC
CASRQDSGLAGVISYEQYF
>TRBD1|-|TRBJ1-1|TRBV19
TGTGCCAGTAGTATCGACAGGGGAAGGAACACTGAAGCTTTCTTT
CASSIDRGRNTEAFF
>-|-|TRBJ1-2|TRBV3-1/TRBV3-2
TGTGCCAGCAGCCAGCAGAAAAATGGCTACACCTTC
CASSQQKNGYTF
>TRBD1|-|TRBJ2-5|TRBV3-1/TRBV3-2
TGTGCCAGCAGCCCCGGGACAGGGGTTAAGGAGACCCAGTACTTC
CASSPGTGVKETQYF
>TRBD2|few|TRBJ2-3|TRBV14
TGTGCCAGCAGTCACCCTGTACCGGGACTAGCGGGAGCGTATACGCAGTATTTT
CASSHPVPGLAGAYTQYF
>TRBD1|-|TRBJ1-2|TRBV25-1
TGTGCCAGCAGTGATAGACAGGGCGAGGCTTATGGCTACACCTTC
CASSDRQGEAYGYTF
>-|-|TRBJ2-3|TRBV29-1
TGCAGCGTTACCTACAGCTTGGGAGATACGCAGTATTTT
CSVTYSLGDTQYF
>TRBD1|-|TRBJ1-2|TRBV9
TGTGCCAGCAGCGATGGACAGGTTCTTGGCTACACCTTC
CASSDGQVLGYTF